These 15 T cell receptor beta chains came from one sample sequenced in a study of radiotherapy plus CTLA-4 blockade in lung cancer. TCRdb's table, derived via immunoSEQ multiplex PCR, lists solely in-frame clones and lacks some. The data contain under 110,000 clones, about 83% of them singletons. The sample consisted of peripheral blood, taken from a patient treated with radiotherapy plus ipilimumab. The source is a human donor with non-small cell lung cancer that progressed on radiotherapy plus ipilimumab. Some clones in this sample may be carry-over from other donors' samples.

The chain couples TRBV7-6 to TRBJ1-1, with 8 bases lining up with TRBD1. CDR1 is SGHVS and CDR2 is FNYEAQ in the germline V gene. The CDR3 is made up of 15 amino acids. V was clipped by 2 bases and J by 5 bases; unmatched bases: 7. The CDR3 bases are TGTGCCAGCAGCTTAAGTACAGGGGGAAGGACTGAAGCTTTCTTT. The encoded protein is CASSLSTGGRTEAFF.

Here the CDR3 DNA reads TGTGCCAGCAGTTTATTGCAGGGGGCGAGGACTGAAGCTTTCTTT. Translating gives CASSLLQGARTEAFF. The J gene is TRBJ1-1, the V gene TRBV28; 8 bases align to TRBD1. CDR3 length: 15 amino acids. Trimming cost V 1 base and J 5 bases; bases outside gene matches: 6. CDR1 MDHEN and CDR2 SYDVKM come from the germline V gene.

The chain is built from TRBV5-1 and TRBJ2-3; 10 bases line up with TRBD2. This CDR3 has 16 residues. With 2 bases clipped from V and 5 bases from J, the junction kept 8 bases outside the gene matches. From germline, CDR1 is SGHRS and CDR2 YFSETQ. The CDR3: CASSLTIAGGGDTQYF. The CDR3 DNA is TGCGCCAGCAGCTTAACTATAGCGGGGGGCGGAGATACGCAGTATTTT.

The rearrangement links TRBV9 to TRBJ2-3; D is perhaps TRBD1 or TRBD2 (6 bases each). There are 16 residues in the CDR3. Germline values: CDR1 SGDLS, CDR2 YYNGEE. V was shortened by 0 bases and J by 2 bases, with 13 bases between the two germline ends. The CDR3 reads CASSVVGGGATDTQYF. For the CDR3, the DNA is TGTGCCAGCAGCGTAGTGGGGGGCGGGGCCACAGATACGCAGTATTTT.

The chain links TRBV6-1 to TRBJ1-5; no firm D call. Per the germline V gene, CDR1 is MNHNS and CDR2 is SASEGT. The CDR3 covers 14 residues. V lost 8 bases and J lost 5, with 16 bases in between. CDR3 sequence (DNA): TGTGCCAGCGAAAGAGGTGCCGGCTATCAGCCCCAGCATTTT. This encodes CASERGAGYQPQHF.

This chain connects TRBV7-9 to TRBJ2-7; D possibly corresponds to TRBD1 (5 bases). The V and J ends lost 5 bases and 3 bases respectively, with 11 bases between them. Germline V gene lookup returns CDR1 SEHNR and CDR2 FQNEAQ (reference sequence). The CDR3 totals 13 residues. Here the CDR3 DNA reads TGTGCCAGCAGCGGAGACAGTTACTACGAGCAGTACTTC. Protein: CASSGDSYYEQYF.

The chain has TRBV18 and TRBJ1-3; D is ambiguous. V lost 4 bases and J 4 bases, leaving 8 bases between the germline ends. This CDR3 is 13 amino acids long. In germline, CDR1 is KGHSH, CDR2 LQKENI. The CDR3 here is CASSQALGNTIYF. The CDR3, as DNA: TGTGCCAGCTCACAAGCGTTGGGAAACACCATATATTTT.

In nucleotides, the CDR3 is TGTGCCAGCAGCGGGCAGGGGAGCAGCCCCCAGCATTTT. Translating it yields CASSGQGSSPQHF. V gene TRBV2 combines with J gene TRBJ1-5, with D maybe TRBD1 (6 bases). CDR1 and CDR2 from the germline V gene are SNHLY and FYNNEI. The ends were cut back, 6 bases at V and 10 bases at J, with 16 bases in the middle. This CDR3 has 13 residues.

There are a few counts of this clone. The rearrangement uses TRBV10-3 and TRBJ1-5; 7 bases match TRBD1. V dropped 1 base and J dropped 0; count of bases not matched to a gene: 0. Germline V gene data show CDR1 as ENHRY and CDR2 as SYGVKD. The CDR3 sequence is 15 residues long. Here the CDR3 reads CAISEWDSSNQPQHF. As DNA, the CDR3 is TGTGCCATCAGTGAGTGGGACAGTAGCAATCAGCCCCAGCATTTT.

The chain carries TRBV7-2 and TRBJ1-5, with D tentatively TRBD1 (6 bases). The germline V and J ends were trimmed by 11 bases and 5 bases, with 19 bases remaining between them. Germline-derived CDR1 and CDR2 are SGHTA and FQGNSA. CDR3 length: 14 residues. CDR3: CASQGELLDQPQHF. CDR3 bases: TGTGCCTCACAGGGAGAACTGCTAGATCAGCCCCAGCATTTT. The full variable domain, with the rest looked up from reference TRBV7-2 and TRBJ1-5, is GAGVSQSPSNKVTEKGKDVELRCDPISGHTALYWYRQSLGQGLEFLIYFQGNSAPDKSGLPSDRFSAERTGGSVSTLTIQRTQQEDSAVYLCASQGELLDQPQHFGDGTRLSIL.

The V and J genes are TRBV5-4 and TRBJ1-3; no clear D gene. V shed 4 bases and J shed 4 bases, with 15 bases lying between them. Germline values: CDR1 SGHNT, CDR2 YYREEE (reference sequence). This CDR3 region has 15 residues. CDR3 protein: CASSDPGRQGNTIYF. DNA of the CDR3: TGTGCCAGCAGCGACCCAGGACGTCAGGGAAACACCATATATTTT.

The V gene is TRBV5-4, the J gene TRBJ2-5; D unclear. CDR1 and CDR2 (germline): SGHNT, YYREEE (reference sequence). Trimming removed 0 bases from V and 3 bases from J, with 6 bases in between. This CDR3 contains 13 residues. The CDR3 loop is CASSLDREETQYF. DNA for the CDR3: TGTGCCAGCAGCTTGGACAGAGAAGAGACCCAGTACTTC.

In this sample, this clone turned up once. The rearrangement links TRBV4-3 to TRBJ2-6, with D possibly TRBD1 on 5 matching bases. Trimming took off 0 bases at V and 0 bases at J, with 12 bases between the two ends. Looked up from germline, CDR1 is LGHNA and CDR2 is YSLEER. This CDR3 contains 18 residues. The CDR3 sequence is CASSQDGAGLSGANVLTF. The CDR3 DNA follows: TGCGCCAGCAGCCAAGATGGGGCAGGTCTCTCTGGGGCCAACGTCCTGACTTTC.

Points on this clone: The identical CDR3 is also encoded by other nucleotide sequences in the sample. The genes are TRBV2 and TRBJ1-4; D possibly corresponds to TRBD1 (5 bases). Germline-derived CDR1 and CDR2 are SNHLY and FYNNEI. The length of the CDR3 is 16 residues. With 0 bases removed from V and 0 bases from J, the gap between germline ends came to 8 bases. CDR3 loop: CASSEAGRATNEKLFF. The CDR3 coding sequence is TGTGCCAGCAGTGAAGCGGGACGAGCAACTAATGAAAAACTGTTTTTT.

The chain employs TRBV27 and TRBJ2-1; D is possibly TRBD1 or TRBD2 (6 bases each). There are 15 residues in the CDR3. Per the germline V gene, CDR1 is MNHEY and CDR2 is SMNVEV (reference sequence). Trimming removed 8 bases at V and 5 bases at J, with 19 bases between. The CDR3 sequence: CASCKGGLNNNEQFF. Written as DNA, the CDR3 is TGTGCCAGCTGTAAAGGGGGGCTTAACAACAATGAGCAGTTCTTC.